The 28 T cell receptor beta chains listed next were all sequenced from one sample in a study of blood T cell repertoires in COVID-19. Here immunoSEQ multiplex PCR was the method, and the copy in TCRdb shows in-frame clones only, minus some. The sample includes more than 450,000 clones, roughly 87% seen only once; the top ten take 0.7%. The sequenced sample was PBMCs or T cells enriched from blood (not recorded which). The receptors shown here come from a woman aged 18-29 years who had recovered from COVID-19.

This clone was counted only a few times. The rearrangement links TRBV7-9 to TRBJ2-7; D is possibly TRBD2 (6 bases). This CDR3 has 12 amino acids. Trimming removed 1 base at V and 7 bases at J, with 8 bases between. The germline gives CDR1 SEHNR, CDR2 FQNEAQ (reference sequence). This CDR3 reads CASSLGRGEQYF. CDR3 coding DNA: TGTGCCAGCAGCTTAGGTCGGGGGGAGCAGTACTTC.

This chain links TRBV5-5 with TRBJ1-4; D not certain. With 6 bases removed from V and 6 bases from J, the gap between germline ends came to 9 bases. Germline loops: CDR1 SGHKS, CDR2 YYEKEE (reference sequence). CDR3 length equals 12 residues. The CDR3 coding sequence is TGTGCCAGCAAACAGTATGATGAAAAACTGTTTTTT. Amino acids: CASKQYDEKLFF.

The J gene is TRBJ2-7, the V gene TRBV7-2, with D possibly matching TRBD1 (6 bases). The V end was cut by 1 base, the J end by 1 base, with 11 bases between. The CDR3 has 15 residues. Per germline, CDR1 SGHTA and CDR2 FQGNSA. CDR3 coding DNA: TGTGCCAGCAGCTTAGGCCCAGGGGAATCCTACGAGCAGTACTTC. This codes for CASSLGPGESYEQYF.

This clone has more than one count but fewer than ten. The rearrangement uses TRBV25-1 and TRBJ1-4, with 9 bases aligning to TRBD1. Germline V gene lookup returns CDR1 MGHDK and CDR2 SYGVNS. The trim removed 3 bases at V and 8 bases at J, leaving 7 bases unmatched. This CDR3 comprises 15 residues. The CDR3 DNA is TGTGCCAGCAGTGAGCCCGGGACAGGGAAAGAAAAACTGTTTTTT. This sequence encodes CASSEPGTGKEKLFF. Looking up the rest from reference TRBV25-1 and TRBJ1-4 gives the full variable domain: EADIYQTPRYLVIGTGKKITLECSQTMGHDKMYWYQQDPGMELHLIHYSYGVNSTEKGDLSSESTVSRIRTEHFPLTLESARPSHTSQYLCASSEPGTGKEKLFFGSGTQLSVL.

The J gene is TRBJ1-2, the V gene TRBV19; 8 bases map to TRBD1. The length of the CDR3 is 15 residues. V shed 6 bases, J shed 5 bases, and the junction held 11 bases outside the gene matches. Looked up from germline, CDR1 is LNHDA and CDR2 is SQIVND (reference sequence). The CDR3 region is CASSLPGTGLYGYTF. CDR3 nucleotide sequence: TGTGCCAGTAGCCTCCCCGGGACAGGACTTTATGGCTACACCTTC. The full variable domain, its missing parts supplied by reference TRBV19 and TRBJ1-2, is DGGITQSPKYLFRKEGQNVTLSCEQNLNHDAMYWYRQDPGQGLRLIYYSQIVNDFQKGDIAEGYSVSREKKESFPLTVTSAQKNPTAFYLCASSLPGTGLYGYTFGSGTRLTVV.

The chain is built from TRBV4-1 and TRBJ2-2; 9 bases are a match to TRBD2. V shed 1 base and J 6 bases; nucleotides not matched to a gene: 6. The CDR3 consists of 16 residues. Germline V gene sequence: CDR1 MGHRA, CDR2 YSYEKL. CDR3 sequence (DNA): TGCGCCAGCAGCCAAGGGGGAGGCGGGGGGGCCGGGGAGCTGTTTTTT. It is translated as CASSQGGGGGAGELFF.

The chain links TRBV11-2 to TRBJ1-3; 11 bases are shared with TRBD1. From germline, CDR1 is SGHAT and CDR2 FQNNGV. The CDR3 totals 18 residues. The V gene end was trimmed by 1 base and the J gene end by 6 bases; junction bases not matched to a gene: 11. CDR3 sequence: CASSLGSGQGAFENTIYF. The CDR3 DNA sequence: TGTGCCAGCAGCTTAGGATCAGGACAGGGGGCGTTTGAAAACACCATATATTTT.

In its sample, this clone was seen once. The chain is built from TRBV6-2 or TRBV6-3 and TRBJ2-7; D unresolved. Trimming took off 6 bases at V and 6 bases at J, with 12 bases between the two ends. The CDR3 runs 12 residues. CDR1 and CDR2 from the germline V gene are MNHEY and SVGEGT. CDR3 sequence (DNA): TGTGCCAGCAGGTACACCCCGGGCGAGCAGTACTTC. This encodes CASRYTPGEQYF.

The chain is built from TRBV28 and TRBJ1-1; D uncertain. Germline CDR1 is MDHEN and CDR2 is SYDVKM. V was clipped by 6 bases and J by 6 bases, with 17 bases between them. The CDR3 loop spans 14 amino acids. The CDR3 DNA sequence: TGTGCCAGCAGGACTTCCTTGATTCGGCCTGAAGCTTTCTTT. As protein: CASRTSLIRPEAFF.

The table lists this clone with a few counts. The chain is built from TRBV19 and TRBJ2-3; D ambiguous. CDR3 length: 12 residues. Germline lookup yields CDR1 LNHDA and CDR2 SQIVND (reference sequence). V was cut by 9 bases and J by 0 bases, with 7 bases left in between. The DNA for the CDR3 is TGTGCCAGCCTATCTAGCACAGATACGCAGTATTTT. Amino acids: CASLSSTDTQYF. The variable domain in full, with the rest retrieved from reference TRBV19 and TRBJ2-3, is DGGITQSPKYLFRKEGQNVTLSCEQNLNHDAMYWYRQDPGQGLRLIYYSQIVNDFQKGDIAEGYSVSREKKESFPLTVTSAQKNPTAFYLCASLSSTDTQYFGPGTRLTVL.

The table lists this clone with a few counts. The chain links TRBV6-1 to TRBJ2-1; 11 positions match TRBD2. V was clipped by 4 bases and J by 4 bases; unmatched bases: 12. Germline CDR1 MNHNS, CDR2 SASEGT. The CDR3 consists of 18 residues. This chain's CDR3 is CASSGALGTSGDYNEQFF. CDR3 bases: TGTGCCAGCAGTGGCGCTCTGGGGACTAGCGGAGATTACAATGAGCAGTTCTTC.

The J gene is TRBJ1-6, the V gene TRBV6-5, with 8 positions matching TRBD1. Looked up from germline, CDR1 is MNHEY and CDR2 is SVGAGI. J gave up 7 bases and V 5 bases, and 7 bases lay outside the gene matches. The CDR3 is 15 amino acids. The CDR3 here is CASSPLTGENSPLHF. CDR3 bases: TGTGCCAGCAGTCCATTGACAGGGGAAAATTCACCCCTCCACTTT.

V is TRBV6-5 and J is TRBJ1-1, with D possibly being TRBD1 (6 bases). The germline CDR1 and CDR2 sequences are MNHEY and SVGAGI. This CDR3 region has 10 residues. V was shortened by 5 bases and J by 9 bases, with 7 bases between the two germline ends. The CDR3 coding sequence is TGTGCCAGCAGTACAGGGAAAGCTTTCTTT. Translating it yields CASSTGKAFF.

V is TRBV7-2 and J is TRBJ1-5; a weak D match, TRBD1 (5 bases). Germline-derived CDR1 and CDR2 are SGHTA and FQGNSA. Trimming removed 4 bases at V and 6 bases at J, with 10 bases between. This CDR3 comprises 13 residues. The CDR3, as DNA: TGTGCCAGCAGCTCCGGCAGGGCTCAGCCCCAGCATTTT. This translates into CASSSGRAQPQHF.

V is TRBV4-2 and J is TRBJ1-3, with 7 bases fitting TRBD1. Trimming removed 1 base from V and 5 bases from J; junction bases left unmatched: 5. Germline-derived CDR1 and CDR2 are LGHNA and YNFKEQ. The CDR3 is 15 residues long. The CDR3 DNA follows: TGTGCCAGCAGCCAAGGAGACAGGGTGAGAAACACCATATATTTT. This codes for CASSQGDRVRNTIYF.

This chain connects TRBV10-1 to TRBJ2-4; D not certain. Germline assignment: CDR1 WNHNN and CDR2 SYGVQD (reference sequence). This CDR3 contains 13 residues. The ends were cut back, 2 bases at V and 8 bases at J, with 10 bases in the middle. The CDR3 DNA is TGCGCCAGCAGTGAGGGGCTGTGGGACATTCAGTACTTC. Its translation: CASSEGLWDIQYF.

Turning to this clone: Other DNA sequences within the sample encode an identical CDR3. The chain combines TRBV5-1 with TRBJ1-4, with 8 bases matching TRBD1. Looked up from germline, CDR1 is SGHRS and CDR2 is YFSETQ. The CDR3 covers 14 residues. V dropped 3 bases and J dropped 8; count of bases not matched to a gene: 6. Written as DNA, the CDR3 is TGCGCCAGCAGCTCAGGACAGGGTGGGGAAAAACTGTTTTTT. As protein: CASSSGQGGEKLFF.

The rearrangement joins TRBV20-1 to TRBJ2-4, with D possibly TRBD1 on 5 matching bases. The V and J ends lost 3 bases and 8 bases respectively, with 11 bases between them. This CDR3 is 12 amino acids long. Germline V gene lookup returns CDR1 DFQATT and CDR2 SNEGSKA (reference sequence). This CDR3 is CSASVGVDIQYF. The CDR3, as DNA: TGCAGTGCTAGTGTAGGGGTGGACATTCAGTACTTC.

V gene TRBV30 combines with J gene TRBJ1-1; D is unclear. The germline V gene has CDR1 GTSNPN and CDR2 SVGIG (reference sequence). Trimming removed 3 bases at V and 6 bases at J, with 11 bases between. The CDR3 consists of 12 residues. The CDR3 coding sequence is TGTGCCTGGAGACCCCGGGGTGCTGAAGCTTTCTTT. It translates to CAWRPRGAEAFF. The complete variable domain, with remaining parts taken from reference TRBV30 and TRBJ1-1, reads SQTIHQWPATLVQPVGSPLSLECTVEGTSNPNLYWYRQAAGRGLQLLFYSVGIGQISSEVPQNLSASRPQDRQFILSSKKLLLSDSGFYLCAWRPRGAEAFFGQGTRLTVV.

Many counts were recorded for this clone. The sample carries other DNA sequences with the same CDR3. The chain combines TRBV18 with TRBJ1-3; 8 nucleotides align to TRBD1. Germline CDR1 and CDR2: KGHSH and LQKENI. The CDR3 loop spans 15 amino acids. The junction had 8 bases not matched to a gene; V was cut back by 6 bases and J by 4 bases. CDR3 sequence: CASSPQGAPGNTIYF. The CDR3 DNA sequence: TGTGCCAGCTCCCCTCAGGGGGCGCCAGGAAACACCATATATTTT.

This clone came up once. V is TRBV19 and J is TRBJ1-4; 7 bases agree with TRBD1. The CDR3 is made up of 15 amino acids. The germline CDR1 and CDR2 sequences are LNHDA and SQIVND (reference sequence). The V segment lost 6 bases and the J segment 5 bases; nucleotides outside the gene matches: 9. The CDR3 DNA follows: TGTGCCAGTAGCCACTGGGACAGAGGGAATGAAAAACTGTTTTTT. Protein: CASSHWDRGNEKLFF.

The chain uses TRBV15 and TRBJ2-1, with 11 positions matching TRBD1. The CDR3 runs 16 residues. J gave up 8 bases and V 4 bases, and 10 bases lay outside the gene matches. CDR1 is LNHNV, CDR2 YYDKDF, per germline (reference sequence). Written as DNA, the CDR3 is TGTGCCACCAGCACTAGGACCGGGACAGGGGGGGATGAGCAGTTCTTC. The encoded protein is CATSTRTGTGGDEQFF. The complete variable domain, with remaining parts taken from reference TRBV15 and TRBJ2-1, reads DAMVIQNPRYQVTQFGKPVTLSCSQTLNHNVMYWYQQKSSQAPKLLFHYYDKDFNNEADTPDNFQSRRPNTSFCFLDIRSPGLGDTAMYLCATSTRTGTGGDEQFFGPGTRLTVL.

J is TRBJ2-3 and V is TRBV5-4, with TRBD1 matching over 9 bases. The CDR3 is 15 residues long. After removal of 5 bases from V and 0 bases from J, the junction contained 4 bases not matched to a gene. From germline, CDR1 is SGHNT and CDR2 YYREEE (reference sequence). The CDR3 spells CASRYGQGSTDTQYF. CDR3 sequence (DNA): TGTGCCAGCAGGTACGGACAGGGGAGCACAGATACGCAGTATTTT.

The chain is built from TRBV20-1 and TRBJ1-6; D not certain. Germline CDR1 is DFQATT and CDR2 is SNEGSKA (reference sequence). CDR3 length: 12 amino acids. V lost 3 bases and J 8 bases, leaving 8 bases between the germline ends. The CDR3, as DNA: TGCAGTGCTAGTGAATCAGATTCACCCCTCCACTTT. Amino acids: CSASESDSPLHF.

Concerning this clone: Other DNA sequences within the sample encode an identical CDR3. The chain carries TRBV2 and TRBJ1-1, with 8 positions matching TRBD1. V was clipped by 5 bases and J by 1 base; unmatched bases: 3. In germline, CDR1 is SNHLY, CDR2 FYNNEI. This CDR3 comprises 14 residues. CDR3 region: CASSRQGANTEAFF. CDR3 in DNA: TGTGCCAGCAGTCGGCAGGGGGCGAACACTGAAGCTTTCTTT.

The chain employs TRBV5-1 and TRBJ1-2; tentatively, D is TRBD1 (5 bases). Germline assignment: CDR1 SGHRS and CDR2 YFSETQ. The CDR3 runs 15 residues. V was pared by 0 bases and J by 4 bases, with 13 bases between. The CDR3 coding sequence is TGCGCCAGCAGCTTGGCTCCGGGGGATGGCTATGGCTACACCTTC. Encoded protein: CASSLAPGDGYGYTF.

The genes are TRBV3-1 (or the pseudogene TRBV3-2) and TRBJ2-2, with 9 bases aligning to TRBD1. Germline loops: CDR1 LGHDT, CDR2 YNNKEL (reference sequence). This CDR3 is 15 amino acids long. V shed 4 bases and J 6 bases; nucleotides not matched to a gene: 6. CDR3 region: CASSLGQGLAGELFF. DNA for the CDR3: TGTGCCAGCAGCCTGGGACAGGGACTGGCCGGGGAGCTGTTTTTT.

In its sample, this clone was seen once. V and J are TRBV5-6 and TRBJ2-5, with TRBD1 matching over 7 bases. Per the germline V gene, CDR1 is SGHDT and CDR2 is YYEEEE. V dropped 2 bases and J dropped 4; count of bases not matched to a gene: 8. The CDR3 length is 15 residues. CDR3 loop: CASSFGTASLETQYF. The CDR3 nucleotides read TGTGCCAGCAGCTTCGGGACAGCCTCCCTAGAGACCCAGTACTTC.